These T cell receptor beta chains were read from a single sample in a study of cytomegalovirus exposure and HLA in healthy donors. Produced via immunoSEQ multiplex PCR; TCRdb's table is partial and in-frame only. Altogether about 69,000 clones are present, roughly four fifths being singletons, with the ten largest covering around 10%. Sequencing was performed on PBMCs. These receptors all come from a woman aged 55-75 years in good health and CMV-seropositive. Both conserved end residues are part of each CDR3. A D gene is named only where the DNA matches it firmly. Rows give clone size only sometimes, using once, few, many, or a class for an expanded clone.

>.|TRBV4-1|TRBD2|TRBJ2-1
CASSHGLAGTYNEQFF
TGCGCCAGCAGCCACGGACTAGCGGGAACCTACAATGAGCAGTTCTTC
>.|TRBV5-1|.|TRBJ1-6
CASSAGTGFDSPLHF
TGCGCCAGCAGCGCGGGGACGGGCTTCGATTCACCCCTCCACTTT
>.|TRBV2|.|TRBJ2-5
CASSRRPPQETQYF
TGTGCCAGCAGCCGGAGGCCACCCCAAGAGACCCAGTACTTC
>.|TRBV6-5|TRBD1|TRBJ2-1
CASGTGTAYNEQFF
TGTGCCAGCGGAACCGGGACAGCGTACAATGAGCAGTTCTTC
>.|TRBV6-1|.|TRBJ2-7
CASSGTTAEQYF
TGTGCCAGCAGTGGGACTACGGCCGAGCAGTACTTC
>.|TRBV10-3|.|TRBJ1-4
CAISDGQNNEKLFF
TGTGCCATCAGTGATGGACAGAACAATGAAAAACTGTTTTTT
>few|TRBV5-8|.|TRBJ1-4
CASSFRFEKLFF
TGTGCCAGCAGCTTCCGGTTTGAAAAACTGTTTTTT
>few|TRBV10-1|TRBD1|TRBJ1-1
CASSPGQGILADTEAFF
TGCGCCAGCAGTCCGGGACAGGGTATTTTGGCGGACACTGAAGCTTTCTTT
>few|TRBV6-1|TRBD1|TRBJ1-5
CASSIQGDQPQHF
TGTGCCAGCAGTATACAGGGGGATCAGCCCCAGCATTTT
>.|TRBV7-3|TRBD2|TRBJ2-1
CASSLNPSGASYNEQFF
TGTGCCAGCAGCTTAAACCCTAGCGGGGCGTCCTACAATGAGCAGTTCTTC
>.|TRBV10-2|TRBD2|TRBJ2-2
CASRGTSGENTGELFF
TGCGCCAGCAGGGGTACTAGCGGGGAGAACACCGGGGAGCTGTTTTTT
>once|TRBV4-1|TRBD1|TRBJ2-7
CASSQEGTASYEQYF
TGCGCCAGCAGCCAAGAGGGGACAGCCTCCTACGAGCAGTACTTC
>.|TRBV11-1|TRBD2|TRBJ2-7
CASSLASGPYEQYF
TGTGCCAGCAGCTTGGCTAGCGGCCCCTACGAGCAGTACTTC
>.|TRBV7-7|.|TRBJ2-3
CASSSTGTDTQYF
TGTGCTAGCAGCTCTACAGGGACAGATACGCAGTATTTT